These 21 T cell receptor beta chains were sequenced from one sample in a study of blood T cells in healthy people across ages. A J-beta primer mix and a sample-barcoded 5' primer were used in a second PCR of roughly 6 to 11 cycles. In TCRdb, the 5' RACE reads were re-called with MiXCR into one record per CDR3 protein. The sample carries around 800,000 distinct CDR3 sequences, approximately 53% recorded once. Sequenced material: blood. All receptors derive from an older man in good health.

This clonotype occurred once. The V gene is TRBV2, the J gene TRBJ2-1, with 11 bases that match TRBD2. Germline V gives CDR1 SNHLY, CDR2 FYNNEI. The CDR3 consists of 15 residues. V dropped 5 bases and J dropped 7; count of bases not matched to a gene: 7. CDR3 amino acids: CASSMTSGDRNEQFF. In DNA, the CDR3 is TGTGCCAGCAGTATGACTAGCGGGGACCGGAATGAGCAGTTCTTC.

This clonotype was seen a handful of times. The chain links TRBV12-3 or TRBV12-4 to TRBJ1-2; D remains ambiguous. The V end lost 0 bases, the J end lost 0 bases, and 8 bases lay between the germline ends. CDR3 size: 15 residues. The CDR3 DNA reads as TGTGCCAGCAGTTTAGCGGCGGGGACTAACTATGGCTACACCTTC. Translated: CASSLAAGTNYGYTF.

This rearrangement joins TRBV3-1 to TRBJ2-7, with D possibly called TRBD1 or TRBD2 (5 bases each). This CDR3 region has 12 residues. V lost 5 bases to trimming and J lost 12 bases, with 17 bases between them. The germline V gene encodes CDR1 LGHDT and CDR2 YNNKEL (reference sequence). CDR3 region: CASSSSIGTRYF. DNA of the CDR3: TGTGCCAGCAGCTCCTCAATAGGGACCCGGTACTTC.

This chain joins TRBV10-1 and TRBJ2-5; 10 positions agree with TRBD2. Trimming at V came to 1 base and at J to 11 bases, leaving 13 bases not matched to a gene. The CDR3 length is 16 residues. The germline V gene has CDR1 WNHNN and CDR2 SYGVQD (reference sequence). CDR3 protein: CASSELPAGGYNEQYF. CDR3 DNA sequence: TGCGCCAGCAGTGAGTTACCAGCGGGAGGGTACAATGAGCAGTACTTC.

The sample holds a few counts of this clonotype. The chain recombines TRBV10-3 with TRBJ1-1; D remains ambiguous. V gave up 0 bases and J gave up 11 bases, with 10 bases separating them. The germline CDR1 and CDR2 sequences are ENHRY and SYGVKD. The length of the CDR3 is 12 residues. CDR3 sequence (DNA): TGTGCCATCAGTGAGTCCGGACTTTTGGCTTTCTTT. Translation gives CAISESGLLAFF.

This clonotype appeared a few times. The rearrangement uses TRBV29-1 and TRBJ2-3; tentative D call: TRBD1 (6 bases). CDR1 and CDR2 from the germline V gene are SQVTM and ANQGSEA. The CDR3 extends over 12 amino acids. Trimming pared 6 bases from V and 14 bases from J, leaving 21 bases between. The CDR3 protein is CSVEPEDRYAYF. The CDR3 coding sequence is TGCAGCGTCGAGCCCGAGGACAGATACGCGTATTTT.

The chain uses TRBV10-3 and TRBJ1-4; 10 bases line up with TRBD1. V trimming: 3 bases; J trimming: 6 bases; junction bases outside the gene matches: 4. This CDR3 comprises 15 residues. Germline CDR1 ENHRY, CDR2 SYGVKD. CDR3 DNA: TGTGCCATCAGTGACCCCGGGACAGGGGATGAAAAACTGTTTTTT. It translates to CAISDPGTGDEKLFF.

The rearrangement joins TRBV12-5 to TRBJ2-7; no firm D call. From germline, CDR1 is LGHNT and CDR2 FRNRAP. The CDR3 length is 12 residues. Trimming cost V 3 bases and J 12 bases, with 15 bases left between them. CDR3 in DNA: TGTGCTAGTGGTTTACCAGGACCCCGTTTGTACTTC. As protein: CASGLPGPRLYF.

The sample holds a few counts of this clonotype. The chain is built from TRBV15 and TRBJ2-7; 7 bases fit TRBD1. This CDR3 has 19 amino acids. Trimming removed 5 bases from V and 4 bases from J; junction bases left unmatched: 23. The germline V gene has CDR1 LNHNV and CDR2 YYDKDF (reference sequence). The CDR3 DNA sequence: TGTGCCACCAGCGACGCGAGGGACAGCGTTAACTTAATGGCTTACGAGCAGTACTTC. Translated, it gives CATSDARDSVNLMAYEQYF.

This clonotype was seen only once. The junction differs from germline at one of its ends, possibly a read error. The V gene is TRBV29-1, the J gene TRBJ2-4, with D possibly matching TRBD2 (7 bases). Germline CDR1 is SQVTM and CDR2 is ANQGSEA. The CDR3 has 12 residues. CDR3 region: CGVGGAEDIQYF. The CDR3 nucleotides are TGCGGCGTTGGGGGGGCGGAGGACATTCAGTACTTC.

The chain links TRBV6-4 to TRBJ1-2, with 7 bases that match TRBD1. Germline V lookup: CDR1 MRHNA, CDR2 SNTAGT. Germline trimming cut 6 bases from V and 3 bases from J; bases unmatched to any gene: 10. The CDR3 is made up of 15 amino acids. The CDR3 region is CASRRQGRYDYGYTF. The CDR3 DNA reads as TGTGCCAGCAGGAGACAGGGTCGATATGACTATGGCTACACCTTC.

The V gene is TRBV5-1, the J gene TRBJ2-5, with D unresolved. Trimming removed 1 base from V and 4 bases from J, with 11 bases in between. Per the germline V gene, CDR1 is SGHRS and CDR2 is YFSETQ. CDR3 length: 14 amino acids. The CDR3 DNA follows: TGCGCCAGCAGCTTGTCCGGGTCCCCAGAGACCCAGTACTTC. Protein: CASSLSGSPETQYF.

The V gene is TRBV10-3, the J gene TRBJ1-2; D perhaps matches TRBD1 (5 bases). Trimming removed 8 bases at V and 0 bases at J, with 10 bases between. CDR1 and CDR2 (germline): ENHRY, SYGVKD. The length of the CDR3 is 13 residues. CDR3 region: CAIARDPNYGYTF. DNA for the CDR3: TGTGCCATCGCCAGGGACCCTAACTATGGCTACACCTTC.

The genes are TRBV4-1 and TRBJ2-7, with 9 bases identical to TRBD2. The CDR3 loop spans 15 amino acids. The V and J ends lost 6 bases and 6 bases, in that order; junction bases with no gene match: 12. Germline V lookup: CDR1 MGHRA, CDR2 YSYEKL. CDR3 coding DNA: TGCGCCAGCAGGTTATGGGAGCGGGAGGCGGGCGAGCAGTACTTC. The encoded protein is CASRLWEREAGEQYF.

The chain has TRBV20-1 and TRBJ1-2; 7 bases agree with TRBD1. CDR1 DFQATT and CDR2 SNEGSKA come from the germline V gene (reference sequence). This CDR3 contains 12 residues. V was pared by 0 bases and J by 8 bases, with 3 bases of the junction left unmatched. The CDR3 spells CSARDRGVGYTF. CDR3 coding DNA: TGCAGTGCTAGAGACAGGGGGGTCGGCTACACCTTC.

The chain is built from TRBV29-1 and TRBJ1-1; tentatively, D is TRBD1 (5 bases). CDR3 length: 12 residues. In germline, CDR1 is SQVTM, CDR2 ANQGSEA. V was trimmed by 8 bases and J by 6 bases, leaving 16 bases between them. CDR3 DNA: TGCAGCACTCAAGGGGCAGGACCTGAAGCTTTCTTT. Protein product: CSTQGAGPEAFF.

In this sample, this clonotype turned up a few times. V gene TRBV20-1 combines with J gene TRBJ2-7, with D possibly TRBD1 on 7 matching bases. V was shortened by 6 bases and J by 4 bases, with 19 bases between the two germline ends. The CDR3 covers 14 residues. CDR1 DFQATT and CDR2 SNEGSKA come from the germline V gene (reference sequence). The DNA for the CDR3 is TGCAGTGCCGTTTCCCAGCAGGGGGGTTACGAGCAGTACTTC. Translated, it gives CSAVSQQGGYEQYF.

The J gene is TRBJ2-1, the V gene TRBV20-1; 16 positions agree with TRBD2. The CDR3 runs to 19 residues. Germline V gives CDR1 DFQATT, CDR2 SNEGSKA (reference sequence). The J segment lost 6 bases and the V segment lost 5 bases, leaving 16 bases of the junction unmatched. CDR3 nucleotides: TGCAGTGCTCCCGGGACAGCACCGGGACTAGCGGGAGGGCCCAATGAGCAGTTCTTC. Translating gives CSAPGTAPGLAGGPNEQFF.

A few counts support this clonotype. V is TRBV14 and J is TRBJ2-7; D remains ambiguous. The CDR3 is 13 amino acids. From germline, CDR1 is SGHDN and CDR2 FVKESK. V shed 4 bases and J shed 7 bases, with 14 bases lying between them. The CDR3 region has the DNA TGTGCCAGCAGCCCTAACGCGGTTGGTGAGCAGTACTTC. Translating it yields CASSPNAVGEQYF.

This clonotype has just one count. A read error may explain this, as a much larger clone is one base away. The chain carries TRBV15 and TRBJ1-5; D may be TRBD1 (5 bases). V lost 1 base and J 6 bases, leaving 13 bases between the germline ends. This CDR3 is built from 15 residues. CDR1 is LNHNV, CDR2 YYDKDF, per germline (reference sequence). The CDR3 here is CATSRGGRPIQPQHF. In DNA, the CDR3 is TGTGCCACCAGCAGAGGGGGCAGGCCCATTCAGCCCCAGCATTTT.

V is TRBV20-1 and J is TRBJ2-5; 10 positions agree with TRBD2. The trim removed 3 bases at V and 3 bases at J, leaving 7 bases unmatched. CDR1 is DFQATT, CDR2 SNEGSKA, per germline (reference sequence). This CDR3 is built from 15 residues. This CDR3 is CSASPSGSRKETQYF. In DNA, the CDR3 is TGCAGTGCTAGCCCTAGCGGGAGCCGAAAAGAGACCCAGTACTTC.